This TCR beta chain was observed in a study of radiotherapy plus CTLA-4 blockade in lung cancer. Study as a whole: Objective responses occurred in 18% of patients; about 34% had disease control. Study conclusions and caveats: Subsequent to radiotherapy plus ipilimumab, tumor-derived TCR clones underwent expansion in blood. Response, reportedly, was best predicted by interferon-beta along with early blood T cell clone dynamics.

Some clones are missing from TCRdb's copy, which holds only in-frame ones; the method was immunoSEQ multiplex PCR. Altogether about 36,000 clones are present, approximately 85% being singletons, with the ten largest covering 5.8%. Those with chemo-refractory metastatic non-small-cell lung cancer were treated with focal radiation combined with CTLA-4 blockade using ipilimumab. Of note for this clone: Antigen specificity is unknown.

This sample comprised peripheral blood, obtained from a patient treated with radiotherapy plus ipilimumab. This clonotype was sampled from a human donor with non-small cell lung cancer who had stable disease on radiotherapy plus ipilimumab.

The chain's CDR3 is CASSETGTSGSGEQFF. In DNA form, the CDR3 reads TGTGCCAGCAGTGAAACCGGGACTAGCGGGTCGGGTGAGCAGTTCTTC. The chain has TRBV6-4 and TRBJ2-1; TRBD2 matches at 12 bases. V lost 3 bases to trimming and J lost 9 bases; unmatched junction nucleotides: 9. The length of the CDR3 is 16 residues. Germline V gene data show CDR1 as MRHNA and CDR2 as SNTAGT.